What follows are 17 T cell receptor beta chains derived from one specimen sequenced in a study of T cells in Graves' hyperthyroidism and ophthalmopathy. TCR beta CDR3 sequences were amplified from RNA transcripts. An initial round of RT-PCR targeting the TCR CDR3 relied on the HTBI primer set. One entry per CDR3 protein results from TCRdb running MiXCR on the multiplex PCR reads. The sample records fewer than 550,000 distinct CDR3 sequences, around 22% being singletons. Source material: blood. The source is a woman younger than 45 with Graves' ophthalmopathy.

This clonotype has a count of ten or more. The V and J genes are TRBV6-1 and TRBJ2-2; the D is unclear. Germline CDR1 and CDR2: MNHNS and SASEGT. Trimming shortened V by 6 bases and J by 2 bases, and 13 bases separated the two germline ends. The CDR3 consists of 15 residues. The CDR3 sequence: CASSRRKTNTGELFF. The CDR3 coding sequence is TGTGCCAGCAGCCGACGGAAGACTAACACCGGGGAGCTGTTTTTT.

This clonotype was counted ten times or more. The V and J genes are TRBV4-2 and TRBJ1-2; the D is unclear. The CDR3 covers 14 residues. V lost 0 bases and J 4 bases, leaving 9 bases between the germline ends. Germline CDR1 and CDR2: LGHNA and YNFKEQ. CDR3 sequence reads: CASSQDGVGYGYTF. CDR3 sequence (DNA): TGTGCCAGCAGCCAAGATGGTGTGGGCTATGGCTACACCTTC.

This clonotype was found a few times. This chain connects TRBV20-1 to TRBJ1-6; no clear D. The CDR3 spans 16 residues. V was clipped by 0 bases and J by 0 bases, with 9 bases between them. Germline values: CDR1 DFQATT, CDR2 SNEGSKA (reference sequence). The CDR3 protein is CSARDGVYSYNSPLHF. CDR3 sequence (DNA): TGCAGTGCTAGAGATGGGGTTTACTCCTATAATTCACCCCTCCACTTT.

This clonotype has at least ten counts. V gene TRBV4-1 combines with J gene TRBJ1-5, with 9 bases fitting TRBD1. V shed 1 base and J 6 bases; nucleotides not matched to a gene: 10. Germline lookup yields CDR1 MGHRA and CDR2 YSYEKL. The CDR3 runs 17 residues. CDR3 nucleotide sequence: TGCGCCAGCAGCCAAGTACGACAGGGGGGTTTAAGTCAGCCCCAGCATTTT. This gives the protein CASSQVRQGGLSQPQHF.

The chain is built from TRBV28 and TRBJ1-1, with D possibly being TRBD1 (5 bases). The V gene lost 4 bases and the J gene lost 5 bases, with 17 bases spanning the gap. The CDR3 has 15 amino acids. Germline V gene data show CDR1 as MDHEN and CDR2 as SYDVKM. As DNA, the CDR3 is TGTGCCAGCAGTTCCCCTCAGTGGGGGAGGACTGAAGCTTTCTTT. This codes for CASSSPQWGRTEAFF.

The table lists this clonotype with a few counts. This chain connects TRBV7-8 to TRBJ1-2; D is ambiguous. Germline-derived CDR1 and CDR2 are SGHVS and FQNEAQ. V was cut by 5 bases and J by 4 bases, with 11 bases left in between. This CDR3 is built from 13 residues. CDR3 in amino acids: CASSPYASYGYTF. For the CDR3, the DNA is TGTGCCAGCAGCCCCTATGCTAGCTATGGCTACACCTTC. Supplemented by reference TRBV7-8 and TRBJ1-2, the full variable domain reads GAGVSQSPRYKVAKRGQDVALRCDPISGHVSLFWYQQALGQGPEFLTYFQNEAQLDKSGLPSDRFFAERPEGSVSTLKIQRTQQEDSAVYLCASSPYASYGYTFGSGTRLTVV.

V gene TRBV10-3 combines with J gene TRBJ1-1; 8 bases fit TRBD1. The germline V gene encodes CDR1 ENHRY and CDR2 SYGVKD. The CDR3 covers 16 residues. The V segment lost 8 bases and the J segment 4 bases; nucleotides outside the gene matches: 15. The CDR3 DNA reads TGTGCCATCGCGGGGTTACAGGGGGATGTCGGCACTGAAGCTTTCTTT. It yields the protein CAIAGLQGDVGTEAFF.

This clonotype showed up many times. The chain couples TRBV4-3 to TRBJ2-7; D may be TRBD2 (5 bases). The CDR3 extends over 16 amino acids. Trimming shortened V by 3 bases and J by 7 bases, and 22 bases separated the two germline ends. The V gene's germline CDR1 is LGHNA and CDR2 YSLEER. In nucleotides, the CDR3 is TGCGCCAGCAGCCAGGGAGTGAGGCACCAGGTGCGTGAGCAGTACTTC. It is translated as CASSQGVRHQVREQYF.

This clonotype occurred many times. The chain has TRBV6-1 and TRBJ1-1; 8 bases map to TRBD1. With 8 bases clipped from V and 5 bases from J, the junction kept 7 bases outside the gene matches. This CDR3 is built from 13 residues. Per the germline V gene, CDR1 is MNHNS and CDR2 is SASEGT. The CDR3 region is CASGSRGPTEAFF. In nucleotides, the CDR3 is TGTGCCAGCGGCTCCAGGGGGCCTACTGAAGCTTTCTTT.

In this sample, this clonotype turned up many times. The CDR3 nucleotides are TGTGCCAGCAGTGTGGGCCTAGCGGGGGGGCCGCACGAGCAGTACTTC. Translated: CASSVGLAGGPHEQYF. The chain carries TRBV28 and TRBJ2-7; 12 bases line up with TRBD2. J gave up 5 bases and V 5 bases, and 10 bases lay outside the gene matches. Germline lookup yields CDR1 MDHEN and CDR2 SYDVKM. This CDR3 spans 16 amino acids.

This clonotype was counted at least ten times. The V and J genes are TRBV12-3 or TRBV12-4 and TRBJ1-1; D is ambiguous. V was shortened by 2 bases and J by 0 bases, with 7 bases between the two germline ends. CDR3 length equals 14 residues. CDR3 nucleotide sequence: TGTGCCAGCAGTTTATGGTTCATGAACACTGAAGCTTTCTTT. Protein sequence: CASSLWFMNTEAFF.

This clonotype was counted a few times. A read error is possible here, since a much larger clone lies one base away. This sequence joins TRBV12-3 or TRBV12-4 and TRBJ1-1; TRBD1 matches 7 bases. The CDR3 has 13 amino acids. V was clipped by 5 bases and J by 4 bases; unmatched bases: 4. The CDR3, as DNA: TGTGCCAGCAGTGGGACAGAGGGCACTGAAGCTTTCTTT. This gives the protein CASSGTEGTEAFF.

This clonotype was observed at least ten times. This chain links TRBV28 with TRBJ1-1, with 7 bases matching TRBD1. The CDR3 totals 15 residues. Trimming took 1 base from V and 3 from J; bases not matched to a gene: 5. The germline V gene has CDR1 MDHEN and CDR2 SYDVKM. The CDR3 DNA follows: TGTGCCAGCAGTTTATTCTCCAGGGGGGACACTGAAGCTTTCTTT. Protein: CASSLFSRGDTEAFF.

V and J are TRBV11-2 and TRBJ2-3; D gene ambiguous. V was shortened by 5 bases and J by 2 bases, with 14 bases between the two germline ends. This CDR3 spans 15 amino acids. In germline, CDR1 is SGHAT, CDR2 FQNNGV. CDR3 loop: CASSPYGGATDTQYF. The CDR3 nucleotides are TGTGCCAGCAGCCCCTACGGTGGAGCCACAGATACGCAGTATTTT.

The chain links TRBV7-9 to TRBJ2-5; TRBD2 aligns across 8 bases. Germline V gives CDR1 SEHNR, CDR2 FQNEAQ (reference sequence). The V segment lost 5 bases and the J segment 1 base; nucleotides outside the gene matches: 6. The CDR3 loop spans 15 amino acids. The CDR3 DNA is TGTGCCAGCAGCCCCGGGGGGGGAGTCCAAGAGACCCAGTACTTC. Translated: CASSPGGGVQETQYF. The full variable domain, completed using reference TRBV7-9 and TRBJ2-5, is DTGVSQNPRHKITKRGQNVTFRCDPISEHNRLYWYRQTLGQGPEFLTYFQNEAQLEKSRLLSDRFSAERPKGSFSTLEIQRTEQGDSAMYLCASSPGGGVQETQYFGPGTRLLVL.

In this sample, this clonotype turned up a few times. This sequence joins TRBV4-2 and TRBJ1-6; D is uncertain. Trimming pared 0 bases from V and 10 bases from J, leaving 4 bases between. The CDR3 has 12 amino acids. The germline V gene has CDR1 LGHNA and CDR2 YNFKEQ. For the CDR3, the DNA is TGTGCCAGCAGCCAAGAGCAATCACCCCTCCACTTT. Residues: CASSQEQSPLHF.

This clonotype was seen at least ten times. This sequence joins TRBV5-1 and TRBJ1-1; perhaps TRBD1 as D (6 bases). Per germline, CDR1 SGHRS and CDR2 YFSETQ. Trimming took 0 bases from V and 1 from J, leaving 10 bases between them. CDR3 size: 15 residues. In DNA, the CDR3 is TGCGCCAGCAGCTTGGCGGGGGCGCAGAACACTGAAGCTTTCTTT. It is translated as CASSLAGAQNTEAFF.